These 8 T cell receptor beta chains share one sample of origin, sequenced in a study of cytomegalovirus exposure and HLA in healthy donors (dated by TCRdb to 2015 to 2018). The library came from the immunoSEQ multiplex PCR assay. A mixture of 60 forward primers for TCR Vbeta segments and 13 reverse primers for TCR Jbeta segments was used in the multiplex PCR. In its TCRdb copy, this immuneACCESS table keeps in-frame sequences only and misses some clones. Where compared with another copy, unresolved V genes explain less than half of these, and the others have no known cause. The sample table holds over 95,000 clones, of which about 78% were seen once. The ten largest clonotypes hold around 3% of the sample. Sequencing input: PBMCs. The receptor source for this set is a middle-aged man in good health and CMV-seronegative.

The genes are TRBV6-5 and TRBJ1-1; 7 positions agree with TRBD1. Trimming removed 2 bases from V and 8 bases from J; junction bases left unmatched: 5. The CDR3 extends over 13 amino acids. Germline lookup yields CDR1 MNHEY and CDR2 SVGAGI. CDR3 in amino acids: CASSYAQGVEAFF. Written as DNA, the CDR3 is TGTGCCAGCAGTTACGCTCAGGGGGTCGAAGCTTTCTTT.

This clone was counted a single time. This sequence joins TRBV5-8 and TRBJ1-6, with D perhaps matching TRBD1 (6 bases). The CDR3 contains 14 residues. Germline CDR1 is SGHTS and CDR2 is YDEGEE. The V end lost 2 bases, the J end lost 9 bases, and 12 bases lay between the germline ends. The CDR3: CASSFRGNSSPLHF. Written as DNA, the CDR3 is TGTGCCAGCAGCTTCAGGGGCAACAGTTCACCCCTCCACTTT.

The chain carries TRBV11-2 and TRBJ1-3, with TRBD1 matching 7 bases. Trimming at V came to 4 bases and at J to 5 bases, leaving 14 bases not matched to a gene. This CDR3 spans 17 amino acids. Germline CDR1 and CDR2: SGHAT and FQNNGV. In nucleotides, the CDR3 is TGTGCCAGCAGCTCCTCCTTACGACAGGGCGGGCGAAACACCATATATTTT. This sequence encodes CASSSSLRQGGRNTIYF.

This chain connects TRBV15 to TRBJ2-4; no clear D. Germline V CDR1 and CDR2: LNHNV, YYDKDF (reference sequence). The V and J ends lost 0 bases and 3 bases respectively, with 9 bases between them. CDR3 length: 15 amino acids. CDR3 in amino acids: CATSRDSFGKNIQYF. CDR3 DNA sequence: TGTGCCACCAGCAGAGATAGCTTTGGCAAAAACATTCAGTACTTC. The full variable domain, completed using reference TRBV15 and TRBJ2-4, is DAMVIQNPRYQVTQFGKPVTLSCSQTLNHNVMYWYQQKSSQAPKLLFHYYDKDFNNEADTPDNFQSRRPNTSFCFLDIRSPGLGDTAMYLCATSRDSFGKNIQYFGAGTRLSVL.

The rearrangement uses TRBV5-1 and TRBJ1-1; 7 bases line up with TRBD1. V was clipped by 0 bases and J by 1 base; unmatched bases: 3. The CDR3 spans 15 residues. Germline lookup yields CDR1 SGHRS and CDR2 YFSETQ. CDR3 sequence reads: CASSLEGARNTEAFF. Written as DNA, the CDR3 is TGCGCCAGCAGCTTGGAGGGGGCAAGGAACACTGAAGCTTTCTTT.

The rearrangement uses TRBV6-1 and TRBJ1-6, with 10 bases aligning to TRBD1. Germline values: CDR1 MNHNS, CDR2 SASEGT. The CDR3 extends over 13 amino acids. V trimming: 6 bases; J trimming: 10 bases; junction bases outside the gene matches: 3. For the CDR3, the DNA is TGTGCCAGCAGCATGGGACAGGGGTCACCCCTCCACTTT. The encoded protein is CASSMGQGSPLHF.

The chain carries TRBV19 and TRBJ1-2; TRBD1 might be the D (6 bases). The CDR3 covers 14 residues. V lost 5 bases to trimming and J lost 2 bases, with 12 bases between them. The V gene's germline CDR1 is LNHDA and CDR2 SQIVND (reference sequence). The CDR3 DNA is TGTGCCAGTAGTGGACAGAGCGGAAACTATGGCTACACCTTC. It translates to CASSGQSGNYGYTF.

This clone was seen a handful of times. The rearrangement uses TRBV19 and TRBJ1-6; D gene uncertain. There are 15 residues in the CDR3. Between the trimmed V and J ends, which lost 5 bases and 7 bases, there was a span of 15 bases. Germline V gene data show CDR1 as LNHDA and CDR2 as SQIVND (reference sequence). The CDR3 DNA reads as TGTGCCAGTAGTGCGCTTGACGCGAGGAATTCACCCCTCCACTTT. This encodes CASSALDARNSPLHF.